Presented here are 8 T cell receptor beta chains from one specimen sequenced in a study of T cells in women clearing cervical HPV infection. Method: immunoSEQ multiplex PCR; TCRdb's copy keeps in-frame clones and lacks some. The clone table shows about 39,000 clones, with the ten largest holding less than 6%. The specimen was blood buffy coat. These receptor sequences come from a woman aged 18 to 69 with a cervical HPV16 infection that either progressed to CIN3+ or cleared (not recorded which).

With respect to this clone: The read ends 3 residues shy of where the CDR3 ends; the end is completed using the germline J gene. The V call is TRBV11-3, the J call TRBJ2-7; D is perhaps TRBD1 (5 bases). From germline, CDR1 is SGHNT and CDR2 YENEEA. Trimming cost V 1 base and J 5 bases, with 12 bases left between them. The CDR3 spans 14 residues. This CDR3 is CASSLGRVENEQYF. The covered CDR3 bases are TGTGCCAGCAGCTTAGGCAGGGTGGAAAACGAG.

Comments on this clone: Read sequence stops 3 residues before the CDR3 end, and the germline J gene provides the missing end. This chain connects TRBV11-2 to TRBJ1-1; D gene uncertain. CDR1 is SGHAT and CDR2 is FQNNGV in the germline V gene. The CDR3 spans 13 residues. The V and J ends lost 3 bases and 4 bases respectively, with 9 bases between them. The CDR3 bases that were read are TGTGCCAGCAGCTTGAGTATCGGCACTGAA. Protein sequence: CASSLSIGTE. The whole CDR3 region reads CASSLSIGTEAFF.

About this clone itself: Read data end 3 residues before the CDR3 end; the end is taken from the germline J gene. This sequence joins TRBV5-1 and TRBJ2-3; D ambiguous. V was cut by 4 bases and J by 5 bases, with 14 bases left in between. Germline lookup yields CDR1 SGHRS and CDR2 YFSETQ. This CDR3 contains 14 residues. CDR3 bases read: TGCGCCAGCAGCCACGACTCTTCCAAAGATACG. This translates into CASSHDSSKDT. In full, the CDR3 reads CASSHDSSKDTQYF.

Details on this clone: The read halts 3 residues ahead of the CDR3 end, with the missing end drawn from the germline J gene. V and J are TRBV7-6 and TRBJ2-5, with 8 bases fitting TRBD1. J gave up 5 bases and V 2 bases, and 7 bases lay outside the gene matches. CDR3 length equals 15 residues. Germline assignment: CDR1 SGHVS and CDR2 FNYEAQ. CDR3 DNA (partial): TGTGCCAGCAGCTTAAGGACAGGGTTTTCGGAGACC. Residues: CASSLRTGFSET. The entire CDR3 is CASSLRTGFSETQYF.

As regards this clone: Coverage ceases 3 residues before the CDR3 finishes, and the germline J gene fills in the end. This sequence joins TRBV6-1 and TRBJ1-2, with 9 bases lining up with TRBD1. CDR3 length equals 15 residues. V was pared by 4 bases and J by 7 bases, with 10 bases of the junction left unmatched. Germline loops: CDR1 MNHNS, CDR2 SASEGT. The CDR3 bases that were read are TGTGCCAGCAGTGCCACCGGGACAGGGTGGGGTGGC. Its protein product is CASSATGTGWGG. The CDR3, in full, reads CASSATGTGWGGYTF.

CDR3 bases read: TGTGCCAGCAGCCCCGCCCTTGGACAGGGGGGCACCGGGGAG. Its translation is CASSPALGQGGTGE. The entire CDR3 is CASSPALGQGGTGELFF. The genes are TRBV7-3 and TRBJ2-2; TRBD1 matches 10 bases. The read falls 3 residues short of the CDR3 end, and the missing part is taken from the germline J gene. Germline CDR1 SGHTA, CDR2 FQGTGA. The length of the CDR3 is 17 residues. The J segment lost 4 bases and the V segment lost 5 bases, leaving 10 bases of the junction unmatched.

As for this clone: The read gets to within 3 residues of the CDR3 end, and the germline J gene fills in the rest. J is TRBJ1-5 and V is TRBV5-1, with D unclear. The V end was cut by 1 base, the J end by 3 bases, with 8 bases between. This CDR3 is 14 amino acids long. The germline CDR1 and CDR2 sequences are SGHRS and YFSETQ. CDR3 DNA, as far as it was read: TGCGCCAGCAGCTTGAGCGGAGACAATCAGCCC. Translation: CASSLSGDNQP. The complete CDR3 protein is CASSLSGDNQPQHF.

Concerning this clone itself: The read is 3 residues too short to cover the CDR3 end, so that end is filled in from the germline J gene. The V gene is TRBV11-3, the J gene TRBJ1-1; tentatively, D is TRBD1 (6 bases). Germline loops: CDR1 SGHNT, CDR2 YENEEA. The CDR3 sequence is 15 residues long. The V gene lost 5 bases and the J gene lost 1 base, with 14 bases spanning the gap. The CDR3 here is CASSPRTVTNTEAFF. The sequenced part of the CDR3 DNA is TGTGCCAGCAGCCCCCGGACAGTAACGAACACTGAA.